Included here is one T cell receptor (beta chain) sequence, with context. Its antigen is not known. The table came from immunoSEQ multiplex PCR; TCRdb's copy has only in-frame clones and leaves some out. The data show roughly 20,000 clones, with roughly 73% seen just once and 20% to 30% held by the top ten. CDR3 length: 12 amino acids. The ends were cut back, 10 bases at V and 2 bases at J, with 11 bases in the middle. The sample originates from a study of vaccination effects on CD4 cells after COVID-19. Regarding the study as a whole: From healthy vaccinees, only 1 of 255 vaccine-induced clones also reacted to common cold coronaviruses.

Viral peptide pool expansion of antigen-specific CD4+ T cells preceded sequencing in the ViraFEST assay. At the end of nine to ten days of culture, CD4+ T cells were isolated. Among the vaccine recipients, none had a prior SARS-CoV-2 infection, and nucleocapsid antibodies were negative. This specimen was CD4+ T cells from PBMCs cultured with HCoV-NL63 spike peptides, taken before COVID-19 vaccination. The source is a human donor who received a COVID-19 vaccine. The chain uses TRBV12-3 or TRBV12-4 and TRBJ1-2; the D gene is possibly TRBD1 (5 bases). The CDR3 DNA reads as TGTGCCATTTCGCGGGACAACTATGGCTACACCTTC. It translates to CAISRDNYGYTF.